These 26 T cell receptor beta chains share one sample of origin, sequenced in a study of blood T cells in healthy people across ages. PCR was performed a second time for roughly 7 to 12 cycles using a sample-barcoded 5' primer and a J-beta primer mix. From the 5' RACE reads, TCRdb called clonotypes with MiXCR, one entry per CDR3 protein. The sample records about 510,000 distinct CDR3 sequences, around 27% being singletons. This sample also appeared in a second study, on T cells of mothers and their children.

The source material was blood. Receptors originate from a boy younger than 10 in good health.

This clonotype was seen a handful of times. This chain uses TRBV11-2 with TRBJ2-5; TRBD2 matches 7 bases. V lost 5 bases and J lost 5; bases outside the gene matches: 11. This CDR3 comprises 15 residues. Germline CDR1 and CDR2: SGHAT and FQNNGV. The CDR3 sequence is CASSPLGEGRETQYF. In DNA form, the CDR3 reads TGTGCCAGCAGCCCTTTAGGGGAGGGCCGGGAGACCCAGTACTTC.

This chain joins TRBV6-1 and TRBJ2-1; TRBD2 aligns across 8 bases. V shed 2 bases, J shed 2 bases, and the junction held 5 bases outside the gene matches. The CDR3 length is 16 residues. Germline V lookup: CDR1 MNHNS, CDR2 SASEGT. The CDR3 DNA reads as TGTGCCAGCAGTGAATGGAGCGGGAGCGCCTACAATGAGCAGTTCTTC. This gives the protein CASSEWSGSAYNEQFF.

The table lists this clonotype with a few counts. The junction departs from the called germline gene at one end, perhaps through a read error. This chain joins TRBV27 and TRBJ2-2; D not resolved. The CDR3 length is 12 residues. Germline CDR1 reads MNHEY; CDR2 reads SMNVEV (reference sequence). The CDR3 here is CASRFPSGELFF. DNA of the CDR3: TGCGCCAGCAGATTCCCTTCTGGGGAGCTGTTTTTT.

Comments on this clonotype: Mismatch with germline at one junction end may stem from a read error. V usage is TRBV6-6 and J usage is TRBJ2-3, with D possibly being TRBD2 (6 bases). CDR1 and CDR2 (germline): MNHNY, SVGAGI (reference sequence). The CDR3 is 16 residues long. CDR3 in amino acids: CASTYGLASTTDTQYF. CDR3 DNA sequence: TGTGCCAGCACTTACGGGCTAGCGAGCACCACAGATACGCAGTATTTT.

The rearrangement links TRBV2 to TRBJ2-1; 7 nucleotides line up with TRBD2. V shed 1 base and J 10 bases; nucleotides not matched to a gene: 1. CDR1 is SNHLY and CDR2 is FYNNEI in the germline V gene. The CDR3 runs 12 residues. The CDR3 region has the DNA TGTGCCAGCAGTGAAGGGGGGGGGGAGCAGTTCTTC. The encoded protein is CASSEGGGEQFF.

The gene calls are TRBV7-9 and TRBJ2-1; 10 nucleotides line up with TRBD1. Germline CDR1 reads SEHNR; CDR2 reads FQNEAQ (reference sequence). CDR3 length: 15 amino acids. V lost 5 bases and J lost 8; bases outside the gene matches: 9. The chain's CDR3 is CASSPRGQGRYEQFF. The CDR3 DNA reads as TGTGCCAGCAGCCCTCGGGGACAGGGGAGGTATGAGCAGTTCTTC.

The chain couples TRBV30 to TRBJ1-2; maybe TRBD1 (5 bases). Germline CDR1 and CDR2: GTSNPN and SVGIG (reference sequence). Trimming removed 2 bases from V and 13 bases from J, with 17 bases in between. The CDR3 consists of 12 residues. The chain's CDR3 is CAWSLPRAGSTF. The CDR3 DNA sequence: TGTGCCTGGAGTCTACCACGGGCAGGGTCCACCTTC.

The CDR3 is CASSLNSGDIQYF. CDR3 in DNA: TGCGCCAGCAGCTTGAACTCAGGTGACATTCAGTACTTC. The chain joins TRBV5-1 to TRBJ2-4; no firm D call. From germline, CDR1 is SGHRS and CDR2 YFSETQ. The CDR3 sequence is 13 residues long. V lost 1 base and J lost 8, with 10 bases in between.

This chain joins TRBV4-2 and TRBJ2-1, with D tentatively TRBD1 (6 bases). Per the germline V gene, CDR1 is LGHNA and CDR2 is YNFKEQ. The CDR3 has 24 residues. The V end lost 7 bases, the J end lost 10 bases, and 50 bases lay between the germline ends. The CDR3 protein is CASTHRVFQRPELPMWTRYEEQFF. The CDR3 DNA sequence: TGTGCCAGCACCCACAGGGTATTTCAGCGACCCGAACTACCAATGTGGACAAGGTACGAGGAGCAGTTCTTC.

In this sample, this clonotype turned up a few times. The chain has TRBV5-1 and TRBJ2-5; D gene uncertain. Matching the DNA end better, TRBJ2-7 makes the J call doubtful. Germline V gives CDR1 SGHRS, CDR2 YFSETQ. The CDR3 contains 11 residues. CDR3 in amino acids: CASRAASEQYF. CDR3 nucleotides: TGCGCCAGCAGGGCAGCCTCCGAGCAGTACTTC.

The chain employs TRBV6-5 and TRBJ2-7, with D possibly called TRBD1 or TRBD2 (5 bases each). The germline V and J ends were trimmed by 6 bases and 6 bases, with 18 bases remaining between them. CDR1 is MNHEY, CDR2 SVGAGI, per germline. This CDR3 spans 14 amino acids. This CDR3 is CASRLTGGGSEQYF. CDR3 in DNA: TGTGCCAGCAGACTAACAGGAGGAGGCTCCGAGCAGTACTTC.

The V and J genes are TRBV20-1 and TRBJ2-1; 12 positions agree with TRBD1. The germline V gene has CDR1 DFQATT and CDR2 SNEGSKA (reference sequence). V trimming: 6 bases; J trimming: 5 bases; junction bases outside the gene matches: 8. The CDR3 is 15 amino acids. In DNA form, the CDR3 reads TGCAGTGCCTCCAGGAGGGACAGGGGGCACAATGAGCAGTTCTTC. Its protein is CSASRRDRGHNEQFF.

This clonotype was counted a few times. The V call is TRBV9, the J call TRBJ2-7; TRBD2 agrees at 8 bases. CDR1 SGDLS and CDR2 YYNGEE come from the germline V gene. There are 16 residues in the CDR3. V was clipped by 4 bases and J by 3 bases; unmatched bases: 12. CDR3 in DNA: TGTGCCAGCAGCTTCCGAGCGGGAGAGCCTATCTACGAGCAGTACTTC. Protein product: CASSFRAGEPIYEQYF.

J is TRBJ2-7 and V is TRBV6-5, with a weak D call TRBD2 (7 bases). From germline, CDR1 is MNHEY and CDR2 SVGAGI. The CDR3 consists of 15 residues. V lost 6 bases and J lost 2, with 17 bases in between. The CDR3 loop reads CASRRGGRLPYEQYF. The CDR3 nucleotides read TGTGCCAGCAGGAGGGGGGGCCGCCTCCCCTACGAGCAGTACTTC.

The V and J genes are TRBV3-1 and TRBJ1-5, with D unclear. CDR1 is LGHDT and CDR2 is YNNKEL in the germline V gene (reference sequence). Between the trimmed V and J ends, which lost 0 bases and 7 bases, there was a span of 7 bases. The CDR3 runs to 13 residues. CDR3 amino acids: CASSQDPEQPQHF. The DNA for the CDR3 is TGTGCCAGCAGCCAAGACCCCGAGCAGCCCCAGCATTTT.

The CDR3 region is CAVVNGSSGNTIYF. The CDR3, as DNA: TGTGCCGTTGTTAATGGGAGCTCTGGAAACACCATATATTTT. The V call is TRBV6-4, the J call TRBJ1-3; D uncertain. The germline V and J ends were trimmed by 11 bases and 0 bases, with 14 bases remaining between them. The CDR3 has 14 residues. Germline V lookup: CDR1 MRHNA, CDR2 SNTAGT.

This clonotype was found once. The chain uses TRBV12-3 or TRBV12-4 and TRBJ1-5; weak D call: TRBD1 (5 bases). This CDR3 comprises 13 residues. V lost 3 bases to trimming and J lost 9 bases, with 12 bases between them. The chain's CDR3 is CASSFGDRSPQHF. CDR3 sequence (DNA): TGTGCCAGCAGTTTCGGGGACCGTTCGCCCCAGCATTTT.

The chain couples TRBV20-1 to TRBJ2-3; D not certain. With 1 base removed from V and 6 bases from J, the gap between germline ends came to 14 bases. Germline CDR1 and CDR2: DFQATT and SNEGSKA (reference sequence). This CDR3 comprises 14 residues. The CDR3 bases are TGCAGTGCTAGAGGACTGTTGGCCCCCGATACGCAGTATTTT. Amino acids: CSARGLLAPDTQYF.

A few counts support this clonotype. DNA for the CDR3: TGTGCCATAACCCGGGACAGGGGGGATCTTAACTATGGCTACACCTTC. This sequence encodes CAITRDRGDLNYGYTF. The chain is built from TRBV10-3 and TRBJ1-2; 11 bases match TRBD1. The trim removed 9 bases at V and 1 base at J, leaving 10 bases unmatched. The CDR3 runs to 16 residues. CDR1 ENHRY and CDR2 SYGVKD come from the germline V gene.

This clonotype appeared a few times. The CDR3 reads CAISESPLAGDSYEQYF. CDR3 nucleotides: TGTGCCATCAGTGAGTCGCCACTAGCGGGAGACTCCTACGAGCAGTACTTC. The chain uses TRBV10-3 and TRBJ2-7; the match to TRBD2 covers 11 bases. Germline CDR1 reads ENHRY; CDR2 reads SYGVKD. This CDR3 is 17 amino acids long. V lost 0 bases and J lost 0; bases outside the gene matches: 4.

This clonotype was counted a few times. The V gene is TRBV20-1, the J gene TRBJ2-5, with 8 nucleotides matching TRBD2. The closer fit of TRBJ2-7 to the DNA end suggests the J call may be wrong. Germline V CDR1 and CDR2: DFQATT, SNEGSKA (reference sequence). CDR3 length: 13 amino acids. The CDR3 region is CSASEQREYEQYF. As DNA, the CDR3 is TGCAGTGCTAGTGAACAGCGGGAGTACGAGCAGTACTTC.

This clonotype was counted a few times. V usage is TRBV5-5 and J usage is TRBJ1-4; D uncertain. The CDR3 has 15 amino acids. The V and J ends lost 2 bases and 6 bases respectively, with 14 bases between them. The germline V gene has CDR1 SGHKS and CDR2 YYEKEE (reference sequence). Here the CDR3 reads CASSFAGVRDEKLFF. The CDR3 DNA follows: TGTGCCAGCAGCTTCGCGGGCGTCAGAGATGAAAAACTGTTTTTT.

About this clonotype: This clone may be a read error of a much larger clone one base away. The V call is TRBV7-2, the J call TRBJ2-5; D might be TRBD2 (6 bases). This CDR3 region has 13 residues. Germline CDR1 SGHTA, CDR2 FQGNSA. CDR3 bases: TGTGCCAGCAGCACCCGGGACTCGGAGACCCGGTACTTC. Translating it yields CASSTRDSETRYF. The variable domain in full, completed from reference TRBV7-2 and TRBJ2-5, reads GAGVSQSPSNKVTEKGKDVELRCDPISGHTALYWYRQSLGQGLEFLIYFQGNSAPDKSGLPSDRFSAERTGGSVSTLTIQRTQQEDSAVYLCASSTRDSETRYFGPGTRLLVL.

The V call is TRBV7-2, the J call TRBJ2-5, with 7 positions matching TRBD2. This CDR3 spans 15 amino acids. Per germline, CDR1 SGHTA and CDR2 FQGNSA. Trimming took 7 bases from V and 2 from J; bases not matched to a gene: 10. CDR3 loop: CASIPFGGEQETQYF. Written as DNA, the CDR3 is TGTGCCAGCATCCCCTTTGGGGGGGAACAAGAGACCCAGTACTTC.

There are a few counts of this clonotype. The chain links TRBV4-3 to TRBJ2-6; TRBD1 might be the D (5 bases). Germline loops: CDR1 LGHNA, CDR2 YSLEER. This CDR3 contains 19 residues. Deletions cut 0 bases from V and 0 bases from J, with 15 bases between. CDR3 in amino acids: CASSQDIWAGFSGANVLTF. CDR3 sequence (DNA): TGCGCCAGCAGCCAAGATATTTGGGCAGGGTTCTCTGGGGCCAACGTCCTGACTTTC.

This rearrangement joins TRBV7-2 to TRBJ2-3; no firm D call. The CDR3 runs 13 residues. V was shortened by 2 bases and J by 4 bases, with 7 bases between the two germline ends. Looked up from germline, CDR1 is SGHTA and CDR2 is FQGNSA. The CDR3 region has the DNA TGTGCCAGCAGCTTACAGGTTTCAGATACGCAGTATTTT. It codes for CASSLQVSDTQYF.